The clone carrying this T cell receptor beta chain was seen once. CDR3 size: 14 residues. With V trimmed by 5 bases and J by 0 bases, 0 bases remained unmatched. Germline CDR1 MNHEY, CDR2 SMNVEV (reference sequence). This record belongs to a study of blood T cell repertoires in COVID-19. Study-wide background: Some COVID-19 samples were acute and others convalescent; all came from the United States, Italy and Spain. T cells, B-cell-depleted T cells, or PBMCs provided the cDNA or gDNA that served as material.

Study processing details: Reference gene primers were amplified, and this amplification served to estimate nucleated cell counts. Only in-frame clones appear in the TCRdb table, and some are missing; sequencing was by immunoSEQ multiplex PCR. Clone size and V and J calls were adopted from that table, with D and trimming inferred from the DNA. In the table there are fewer than 500,000 clones, around nine tenths of which are singletons. Patients at the Seattle site were enrolled during active infection and followed longitudinally. The V and J genes are TRBV27 and TRBJ2-2; 7 positions agree with TRBD2. Specimen: peripheral blood. The source of this sequence is a young man with COVID-19, enrolled during active disease. CDR3 sequence reads: CASSGGANTGELFF. The CDR3 DNA reads as TGTGCCAGCAGTGGGGGGGCGAACACCGGGGAGCTGTTTTTT.